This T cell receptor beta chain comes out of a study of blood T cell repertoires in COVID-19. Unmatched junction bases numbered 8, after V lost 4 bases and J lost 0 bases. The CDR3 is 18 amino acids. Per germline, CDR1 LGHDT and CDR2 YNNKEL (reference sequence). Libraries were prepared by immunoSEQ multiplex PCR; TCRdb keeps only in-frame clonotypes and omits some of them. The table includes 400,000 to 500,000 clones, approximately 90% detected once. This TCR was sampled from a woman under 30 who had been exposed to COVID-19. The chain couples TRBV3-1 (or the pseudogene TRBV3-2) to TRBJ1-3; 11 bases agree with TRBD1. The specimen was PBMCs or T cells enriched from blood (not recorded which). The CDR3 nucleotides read TGTGCCAGCAGCCCGCGGACAGGGGGCAGCGGCTCTGGAAACACCATATATTTT. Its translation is CASSPRTGGSGSGNTIYF.